A single sample gave rise to the 2 T cell receptor beta chains below, sequenced in a study of metastatic and nonmetastatic thyroid tumors. Through MiXCR, TCRdb re-clonotyped the PCR reads. Among 6,000 to 7,500 clones listed, roughly 29% were seen once. Prior to thyroid surgery, none of the patients had received any treatment. Specimen: adjacent normal tissue. The source of these receptors is a female donor with papillary thyroid cancer or a benign thyroid nodule (not recorded which). Some clones in this sample may be carry-over from other donors' samples.

The chain couples TRBV19 to TRBJ2-7; D may be TRBD1 or TRBD2 (5 bases each). V was trimmed by 6 bases and J by 5 bases, leaving 20 bases between them. The CDR3 covers 15 residues. The germline CDR1 and CDR2 sequences are LNHDA and SQIVND (reference sequence). CDR3 in DNA: TGTGCCAGTAGACTAGGGTATGGGGCAGCCCACGAGCAGTACTTC. It specifies CASRLGYGAAHEQYF. Full variable domain (missing parts from reference TRBV19 and TRBJ2-7): DGGITQSPKYLFRKEGQNVTLSCEQNLNHDAMYWYRQDPGQGLRLIYYSQIVNDFQKGDIAEGYSVSREKKESFPLTVTSAQKNPTAFYLCASRLGYGAAHEQYFGPGTRLTVT.

This clone was observed a handful of times. The genes are TRBV12-3 or TRBV12-4 and TRBJ1-1, with D unresolved. Between the trimmed V and J ends, which lost 5 bases and 3 bases, there was a span of 13 bases. This CDR3 contains 14 residues. CDR3 nucleotides: TGTGCCAGCAGTCCCGAGGGATGGGACACTGAAGCTTTCTTT. This sequence encodes CASSPEGWDTEAFF.